Below, 11 T cell receptor beta chains from the same sample are listed, as sequenced in a study of naive and memory T cell subsets. Four PCR rounds used nested alpha and beta constant region primers plus the SP2 primer. TCRdb reprocessed the UMI-ligation and nested PCR reads via MiXCR and lists one record per CDR3 protein. The sample consists of about 26,000 distinct CDR3 sequences, roughly 5.5% of them appearing once. An oligonucleotide containing a UMI was ligated to the 3' end of TCR cDNA. Sequenced sample: blood. Source of these receptors: an adult in good health.

This clonotype has at least ten counts. This sequence joins TRBV19 and TRBJ2-1; TRBD2 agrees at 12 bases. CDR1 is LNHDA and CDR2 is SQIVND in the germline V gene (reference sequence). V lost 7 bases and J lost 9; bases outside the gene matches: 10. The CDR3 is 15 residues long. The CDR3 protein is CASIPSSGRASEQFF. CDR3 bases: TGTGCCAGTATTCCCTCTAGCGGGAGGGCCAGTGAGCAGTTCTTC.

This clonotype has at least ten counts. The chain is built from TRBV6-6 and TRBJ2-7; D call uncertain. V lost 7 bases to trimming and J lost 6 bases, with 22 bases between them. CDR3 length equals 15 residues. The germline V gene has CDR1 MNHNY and CDR2 SVGAGI (reference sequence). CDR3 nucleotide sequence: TGTGCCAGCACCGCAGGCCCACGGAAACCCCTCGAGCAGTACTTC. Protein: CASTAGPRKPLEQYF.

V gene TRBV4-1 combines with J gene TRBJ2-2; D might be TRBD1 (5 bases). V was shortened by 6 bases and J by 5 bases, with 16 bases between the two germline ends. This CDR3 has 15 amino acids. Germline V gives CDR1 MGHRA, CDR2 YSYEKL. The CDR3 loop is CASRSYKQVTGELFF. The DNA of the CDR3 is TGCGCCAGCAGGTCCTACAAACAGGTTACCGGGGAGCTGTTTTTT.

This clonotype has only a few counts. V is TRBV28 and J is TRBJ1-2; TRBD1 aligns across 9 bases. The CDR3 covers 16 residues. CDR1 and CDR2 (germline): MDHEN, SYDVKM. The junction had 11 bases not matched to a gene; V was cut back by 3 bases and J by 6 bases. For the CDR3, the DNA is TGTGCCAGCAGTTTCCCCCCCGGACAGGGGCCCAATGGCTACACCTTC. This gives the protein CASSFPPGQGPNGYTF.

V and J are TRBV13 and TRBJ2-1; a possible D gene is TRBD2 (7 bases). The CDR3 is made up of 16 amino acids. Germline CDR1 and CDR2: PRHDT and FYEKMQ (reference sequence). The V end lost 1 base, the J end lost 8 bases, and 18 bases lay between the germline ends. The CDR3 DNA sequence: TGTGCCAGCAGCTTAGCCGAAGGGGGAGGGTTCGATGAGCAGTTCTTC. It specifies CASSLAEGGGFDEQFF.

This clonotype occurred many times. The chain links TRBV6-5 to TRBJ2-1; TRBD2 aligns across 9 bases. The germline V gene encodes CDR1 MNHEY and CDR2 SVGAGI. The CDR3 is 16 residues long. Trimming at V came to 0 bases and at J to 12 bases, leaving 12 bases not matched to a gene. The CDR3 sequence: CASSYSSSGRRGWQFF. CDR3 DNA: TGTGCCAGCAGTTACTCATCCAGCGGGAGGAGGGGGTGGCAGTTCTTC.

This clonotype was counted between two and nine times. This rearrangement joins TRBV28 to TRBJ2-3; 10 bases align to TRBD2. The trim removed 6 bases at V and 1 base at J, leaving 4 bases unmatched. CDR3 length: 15 residues. The germline gives CDR1 MDHEN, CDR2 SYDVKM. The CDR3 DNA is TGTGCCAGCAGCCCCGGGACTAGCGGCACAGATACGCAGTATTTT. This translates into CASSPGTSGTDTQYF.

This clonotype was recorded a few times. The gene calls are TRBV28 and TRBJ2-7; no reliable D call. From germline, CDR1 is MDHEN and CDR2 SYDVKM. This CDR3 is built from 14 residues. With 6 bases removed from V and 6 bases from J, the gap between germline ends came to 18 bases. As DNA, the CDR3 is TGTGCCAGCAGCCTATTCGGGCCCCCCCCCGAGCAGTACTTC. This encodes CASSLFGPPPEQYF.

This clonotype showed up many times. The V call is TRBV6-5, the J call TRBJ2-5; D might be TRBD2 (5 bases). V dropped 7 bases and J dropped 2 bases, with 17 bases sitting between them. The CDR3 is 15 residues long. CDR1 is MNHEY and CDR2 is SVGAGI in the germline V gene. The CDR3, as DNA: TGTGCCAGCACTTCCTTAAGAGGGTTTCAAGAGACCCAGTACTTC. Translating it yields CASTSLRGFQETQYF.

This clonotype was seen a few times. The chain has TRBV19 and TRBJ2-3, with D perhaps matching TRBD2 (5 bases). The CDR3 consists of 16 residues. Per the germline V gene, CDR1 is LNHDA and CDR2 is SQIVND (reference sequence). Trimming left V 3 bases short and J 1 base short, with 14 bases between. The CDR3 nucleotides are TGTGCCAGTAGTATGCCCGCCGGGATGCGCACAGATACGCAGTATTTT. Its translation is CASSMPAGMRTDTQYF.

This clonotype has a count of ten or more. The chain combines TRBV4-1 with TRBJ2-1; 8 bases are a match to TRBD2. Germline V CDR1 and CDR2: MGHRA, YSYEKL. The ends lost 4 bases at V and 6 bases at J; junction bases unmatched: 11. This CDR3 spans 16 amino acids. The CDR3 reads CASSRFTSGSVNEQFF. CDR3 nucleotides: TGCGCCAGCAGCCGTTTTACCAGCGGGAGTGTCAATGAGCAGTTCTTC.